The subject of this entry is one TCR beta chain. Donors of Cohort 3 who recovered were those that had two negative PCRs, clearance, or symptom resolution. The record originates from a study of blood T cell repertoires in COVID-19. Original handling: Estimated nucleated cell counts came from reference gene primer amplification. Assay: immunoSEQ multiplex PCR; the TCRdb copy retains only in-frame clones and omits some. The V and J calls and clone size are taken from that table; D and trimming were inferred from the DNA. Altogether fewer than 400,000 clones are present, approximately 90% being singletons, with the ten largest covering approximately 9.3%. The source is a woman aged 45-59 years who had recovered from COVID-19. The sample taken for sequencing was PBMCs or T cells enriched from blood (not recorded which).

This CDR3 is CASSQVDRTGEKLFF. The CDR3 DNA is TGTGCCAGCAGCCAAGTCGACCGGACAGGAGAAAAACTGTTTTTT. The genes are TRBV3-1 (or the pseudogene TRBV3-2) and TRBJ1-4, with 7 bases identical to TRBD1. The CDR3 has 15 amino acids. V shed 1 base, J shed 8 bases, and the junction held 7 bases outside the gene matches. Germline V CDR1 and CDR2: LGHDT, YNNKEL (reference sequence).